This T cell receptor (beta chain) was sequenced for a study of blood T cell repertoires in COVID-19. Study-level background: Some COVID-19 samples were acute and others convalescent; all came from the United States, Italy and Spain. Sources were T cells, B-cell-depleted T cells, or PBMCs; the material itself was cDNA or gDNA.

Clones were sequenced by immunoSEQ multiplex PCR, and TCRdb holds only the in-frame ones, with some missing. The sample includes 200,000 to 300,000 clones, 75% to 85% of them seen just once. This CDR3 is built from 14 residues. The ends were cut back, 8 bases at V and 1 base at J, with 14 bases in the middle. Per the germline V gene, CDR1 is ENHRY and CDR2 is SYGVKD. Enrollees, roughly 18 to 89 years old, lived in approximately 25 US areas. Clinical history as reported by participants underpinned cohort assignment. The sample comprised PBMCs or T cells enriched from blood (not recorded which). The TCR comes from a woman aged 45-59 years with acute COVID-19. The rearrangement joins TRBV10-3 to TRBJ1-1; no firm D call. In DNA form, the CDR3 reads TGTGCCATCGGGAGCCTCGACACGAACACTGAAGCTTTCTTT. It encodes CAIGSLDTNTEAFF.